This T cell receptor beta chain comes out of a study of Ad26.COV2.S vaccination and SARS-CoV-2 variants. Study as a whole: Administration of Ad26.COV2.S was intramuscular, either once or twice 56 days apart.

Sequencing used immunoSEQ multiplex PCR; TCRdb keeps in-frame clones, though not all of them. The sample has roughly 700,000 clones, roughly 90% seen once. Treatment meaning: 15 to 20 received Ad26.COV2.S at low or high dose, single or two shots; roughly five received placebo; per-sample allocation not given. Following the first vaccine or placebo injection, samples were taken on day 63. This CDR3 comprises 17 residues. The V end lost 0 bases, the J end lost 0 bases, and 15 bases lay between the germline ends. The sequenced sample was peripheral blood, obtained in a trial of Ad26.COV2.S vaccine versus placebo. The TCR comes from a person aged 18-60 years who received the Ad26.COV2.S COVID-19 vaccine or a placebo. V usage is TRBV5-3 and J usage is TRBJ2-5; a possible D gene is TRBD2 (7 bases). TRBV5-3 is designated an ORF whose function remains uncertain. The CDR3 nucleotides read TGTGCCAGAAGCTTGGCGGGGGGCCCTAAGTACCAAGAGACCCAGTACTTC. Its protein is CARSLAGGPKYQETQYF.